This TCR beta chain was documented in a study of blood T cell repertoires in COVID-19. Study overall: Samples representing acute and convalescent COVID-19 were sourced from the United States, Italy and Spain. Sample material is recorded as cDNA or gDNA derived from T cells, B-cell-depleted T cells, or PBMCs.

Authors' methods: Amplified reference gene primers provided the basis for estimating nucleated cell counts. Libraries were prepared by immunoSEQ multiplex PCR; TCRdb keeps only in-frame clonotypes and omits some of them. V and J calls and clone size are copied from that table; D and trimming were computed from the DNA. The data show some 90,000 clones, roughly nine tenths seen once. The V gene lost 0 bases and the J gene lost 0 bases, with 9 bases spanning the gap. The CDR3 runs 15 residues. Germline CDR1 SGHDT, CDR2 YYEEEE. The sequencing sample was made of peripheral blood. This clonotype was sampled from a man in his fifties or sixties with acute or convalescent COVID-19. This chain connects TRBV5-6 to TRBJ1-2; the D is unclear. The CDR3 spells CASSLGPDTNYGYTF. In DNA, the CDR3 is TGTGCCAGCAGCTTGGGTCCAGACACTAACTATGGCTACACCTTC.